One and the same sample provided the 12 T cell receptor beta chains below, sequenced in a study of blood T cell repertoires in COVID-19. Here immunoSEQ multiplex PCR was the method, and the copy in TCRdb shows in-frame clones only, minus some. The sample has approximately 230,000 clones, 85% to 90% seen once; the top ten hold over 1.1%. Material for sequencing was peripheral blood. The source of these receptors is a man older than 75 with acute or convalescent COVID-19.

J is TRBJ1-6 and V is TRBV7-3; TRBD1 might be the D (6 bases). CDR3 length equals 14 residues. V shed 5 bases and J shed 10 bases, with 15 bases lying between them. Germline V gene data show CDR1 as SGHTA and CDR2 as FQGTGA. The CDR3 is CASSRAGGDSPLHF. CDR3 in DNA: TGTGCCAGCAGCCGAGCGGGGGGCGACTCACCCCTCCACTTT.

The V and J genes are TRBV7-8 and TRBJ1-4; TRBD1 agrees at 7 bases. Losses at the gene ends were 1 base for V and 3 bases for J; bases not matched to a gene: 5. The CDR3 loop spans 16 amino acids. Germline CDR1 SGHVS, CDR2 FQNEAQ. The CDR3 protein is CASSLGQGRSNEKLFF. For the CDR3, the DNA is TGTGCCAGCAGCTTAGGACAGGGAAGGTCTAATGAAAAACTGTTTTTT.

About this clone itself: This same CDR3 is encoded by further DNA sequences in the sample. V and J are TRBV29-1 and TRBJ2-3; 7 positions match TRBD2. The ends lost 3 bases at V and 3 bases at J; junction bases unmatched: 3. Germline V CDR1 and CDR2: SQVTM, ANQGSEA. This CDR3 has 13 amino acids. This CDR3 reads CSVEEGGTDTQYF. CDR3 bases: TGCAGCGTTGAGGAGGGAGGGACAGATACGCAGTATTTT.

V usage is TRBV19 and J usage is TRBJ1-1, with 9 positions matching TRBD1. CDR1 and CDR2 (germline): LNHDA, SQIVND (reference sequence). The length of the CDR3 is 14 residues. Trimming took 6 bases from V and 4 from J; bases not matched to a gene: 6. The CDR3 here is CASSVTGGATEAFF. For the CDR3, the DNA is TGTGCCAGTAGCGTGACAGGGGGGGCCACTGAAGCTTTCTTT.

This clone was counted between two and nine times. The chain has TRBV5-4 and TRBJ1-4; 9 bases align to TRBD1. V lost 3 bases, J lost 4 bases, and 16 bases stayed unmatched. From germline, CDR1 is SGHNT and CDR2 YYREEE (reference sequence). CDR3 size: 19 residues. DNA for the CDR3: TGTGCCAGCAGCTCGGGTCCCGGGACAGGGAGGGGAGGTAATGAAAAACTGTTTTTT. Translation gives CASSSGPGTGRGGNEKLFF.

The chain recombines TRBV7-2 with TRBJ2-7; perhaps TRBD1 as D (6 bases). The length of the CDR3 is 14 residues. In germline, CDR1 is SGHTA, CDR2 FQGNSA. Trimming removed 5 bases at V and 3 bases at J, with 14 bases between. As DNA, the CDR3 is TGTGCCAGCAGCCCCCTATCGGGACACTACGAGCAGTACTTC. Protein: CASSPLSGHYEQYF.

This clone was picked up one time. The rearrangement links TRBV5-5 to TRBJ2-3; TRBD2 aligns across 8 bases. Trimming took 2 bases from V and 4 from J; bases not matched to a gene: 9. Looked up from germline, CDR1 is SGHKS and CDR2 is YYEKEE (reference sequence). CDR3 size: 16 residues. The chain's CDR3 is CASSFGAGVVSDTQYF. In DNA, the CDR3 is TGTGCCAGCAGCTTCGGAGCGGGAGTGGTTTCAGATACGCAGTATTTT.

The chain combines TRBV27 with TRBJ2-3, with D tentatively TRBD1 (6 bases). Looked up from germline, CDR1 is MNHEY and CDR2 is SMNVEV (reference sequence). The CDR3 sequence is 15 residues long. V was trimmed by 9 bases and J by 2 bases, leaving 18 bases between them. The CDR3 sequence: CASRTTGSTTDTQYF. In DNA form, the CDR3 reads TGTGCCAGTAGAACTACAGGGAGTACCACAGATACGCAGTATTTT.

The rearrangement links TRBV7-2 to TRBJ1-3, with D tentatively TRBD1 (6 bases). There are 16 residues in the CDR3. Trimming took 3 bases from V and 6 from J, leaving 18 bases between them. Germline loops: CDR1 SGHTA, CDR2 FQGNSA. CDR3 protein: CASSLYLGAWENTIYF. The DNA for the CDR3 is TGTGCCAGCAGCTTGTATCTGGGGGCTTGGGAAAACACCATATATTTT.

The gene calls are TRBV19 and TRBJ2-2; D perhaps matches TRBD1 (5 bases). Trimming cost V 4 bases and J 5 bases, with 11 bases left between them. The CDR3 has 14 amino acids. Germline loops: CDR1 LNHDA, CDR2 SQIVND (reference sequence). DNA for the CDR3: TGTGCCAGTAGTACCACAGGTTTAACCGGGGAGCTGTTTTTT. Its protein product is CASSTTGLTGELFF.

The chain combines TRBV12-3 or TRBV12-4 with TRBJ1-1; D gene ambiguous. The CDR3 spans 12 residues. The V end lost 4 bases, the J end lost 5 bases, and 8 bases lay between the germline ends. The CDR3 is CASSSPRTEAFF. CDR3 in DNA: TGTGCCAGCAGTTCCCCCAGGACTGAAGCTTTCTTT.

This sequence joins TRBV7-2 and TRBJ2-6; the D gene is possibly TRBD1 (6 bases). Trimming removed 6 bases from V and 0 bases from J, with 12 bases in between. The CDR3 has 16 amino acids. Germline V lookup: CDR1 SGHTA, CDR2 FQGNSA. Written as DNA, the CDR3 is TGTGCCAGCAGATTGGACAGATTCTCTGGGGCCAACGTCCTGACTTTC. Translated: CASRLDRFSGANVLTF.